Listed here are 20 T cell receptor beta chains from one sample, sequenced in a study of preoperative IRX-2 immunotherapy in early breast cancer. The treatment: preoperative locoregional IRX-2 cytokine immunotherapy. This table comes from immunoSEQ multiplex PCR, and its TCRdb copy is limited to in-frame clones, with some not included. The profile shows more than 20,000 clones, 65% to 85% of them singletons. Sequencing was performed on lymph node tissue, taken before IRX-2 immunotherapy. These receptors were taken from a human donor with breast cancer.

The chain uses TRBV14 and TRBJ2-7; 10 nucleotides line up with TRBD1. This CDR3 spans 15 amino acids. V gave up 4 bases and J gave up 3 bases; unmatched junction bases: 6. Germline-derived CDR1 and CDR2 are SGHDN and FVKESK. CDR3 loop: CASSRSGQGSYEQYF. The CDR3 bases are TGTGCCAGCAGCCGATCGGGACAGGGGAGCTACGAGCAGTACTTC. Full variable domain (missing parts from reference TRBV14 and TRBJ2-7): EAGVTQFPSHSVIEKGQTVTLRCDPISGHDNLYWYRRVMGKEIKFLLHFVKESKQDESGMPNNRFLAERTGGTYSTLKVQPAELEDSGVYFCASSRSGQGSYEQYFGPGTRLTVT.

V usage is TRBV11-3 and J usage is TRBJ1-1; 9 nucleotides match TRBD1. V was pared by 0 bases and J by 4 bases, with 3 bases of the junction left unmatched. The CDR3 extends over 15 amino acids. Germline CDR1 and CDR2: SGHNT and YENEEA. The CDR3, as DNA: TGTGCCAGCAGCTTAGATAGACAGGGGGGCACTGAAGCTTTCTTT. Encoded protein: CASSLDRQGGTEAFF.

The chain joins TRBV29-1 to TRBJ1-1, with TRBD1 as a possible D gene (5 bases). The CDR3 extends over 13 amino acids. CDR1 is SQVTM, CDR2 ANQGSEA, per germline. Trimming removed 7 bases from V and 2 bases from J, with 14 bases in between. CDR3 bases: TGCAGCGCTCGCCTTCAGGGTAACACTGAAGCTTTCTTT. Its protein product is CSARLQGNTEAFF.

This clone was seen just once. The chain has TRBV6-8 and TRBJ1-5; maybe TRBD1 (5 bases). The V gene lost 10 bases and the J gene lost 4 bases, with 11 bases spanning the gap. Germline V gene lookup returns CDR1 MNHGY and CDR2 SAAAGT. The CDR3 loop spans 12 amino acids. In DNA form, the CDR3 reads TGTGCCACCAGACAGCCTAATCAGCCCCAGCATTTT. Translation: CATRQPNQPQHF.

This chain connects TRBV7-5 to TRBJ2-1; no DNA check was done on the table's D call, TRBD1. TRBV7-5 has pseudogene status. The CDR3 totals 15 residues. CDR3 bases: TGTGCTAGCAGCTTAGGGCAGGGGGCTCTTAATGAGCAGTTCTTC. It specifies CASSLGQGALNEQFF.

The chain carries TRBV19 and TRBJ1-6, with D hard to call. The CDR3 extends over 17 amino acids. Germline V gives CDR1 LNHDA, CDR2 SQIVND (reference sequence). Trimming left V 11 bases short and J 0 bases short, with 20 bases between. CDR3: CAPNTGLLSSYNSPLHF. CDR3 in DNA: TGTGCCCCTAATACCGGGCTCCTAAGCTCCTATAATTCACCCCTCCACTTT.

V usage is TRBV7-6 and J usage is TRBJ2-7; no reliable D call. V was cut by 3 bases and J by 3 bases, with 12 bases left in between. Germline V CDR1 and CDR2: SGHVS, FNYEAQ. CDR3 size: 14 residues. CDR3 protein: CASSLPSQNYEQYF. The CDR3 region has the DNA TGTGCCAGCAGCTTGCCCTCCCAGAACTACGAGCAGTACTTC.

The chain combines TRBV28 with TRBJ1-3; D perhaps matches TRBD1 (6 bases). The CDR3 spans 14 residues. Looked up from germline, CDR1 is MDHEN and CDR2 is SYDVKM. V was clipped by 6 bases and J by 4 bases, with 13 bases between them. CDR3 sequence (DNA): TGTGCCAGCAGCCGACAGGCAACGGGAAACACCATATATTTT. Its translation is CASSRQATGNTIYF.

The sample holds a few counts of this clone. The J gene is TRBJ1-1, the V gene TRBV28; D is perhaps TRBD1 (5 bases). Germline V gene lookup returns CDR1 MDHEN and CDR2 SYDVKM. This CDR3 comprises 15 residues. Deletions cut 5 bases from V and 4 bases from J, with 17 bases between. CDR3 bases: TGTGCCAGCAGTCCGGGGAGGGGCTATGGCACTGAAGCTTTCTTT. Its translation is CASSPGRGYGTEAFF.

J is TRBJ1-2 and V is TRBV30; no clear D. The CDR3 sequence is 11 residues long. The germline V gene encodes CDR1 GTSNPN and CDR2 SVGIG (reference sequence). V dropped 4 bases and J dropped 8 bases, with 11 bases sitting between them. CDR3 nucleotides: TGTGCCTGGACCCCGACATTGGGCTACACCTTC. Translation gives CAWTPTLGYTF.

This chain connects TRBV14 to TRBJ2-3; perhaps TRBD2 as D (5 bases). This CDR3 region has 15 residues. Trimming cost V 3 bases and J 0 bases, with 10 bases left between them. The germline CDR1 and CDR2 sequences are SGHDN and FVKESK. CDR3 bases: TGTGCCAGCAGCCACTATCGGGGAAGCACAGATACGCAGTATTTT. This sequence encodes CASSHYRGSTDTQYF.

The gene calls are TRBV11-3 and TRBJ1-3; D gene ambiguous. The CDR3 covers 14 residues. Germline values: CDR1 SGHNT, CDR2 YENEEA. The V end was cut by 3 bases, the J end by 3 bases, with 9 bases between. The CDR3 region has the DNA TGTGCCAGCAGCTTCGGGAGGAGTGGAAACACCATATATTTT. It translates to CASSFGRSGNTIYF.

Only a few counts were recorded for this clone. CDR3 DNA: TGTGCCAGCAGCCTAATGGGAGGCAATCAGCCCCAGCATTTT. It is translated as CASSLMGGNQPQHF. The chain recombines TRBV28 with TRBJ1-5, with D unclear. V was pared by 6 bases and J by 2 bases, with 11 bases between. This CDR3 spans 14 amino acids. The V gene's germline CDR1 is MDHEN and CDR2 SYDVKM.

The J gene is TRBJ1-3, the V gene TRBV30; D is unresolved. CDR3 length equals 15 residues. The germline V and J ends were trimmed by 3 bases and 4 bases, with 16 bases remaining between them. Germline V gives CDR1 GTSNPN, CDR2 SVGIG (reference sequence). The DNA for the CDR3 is TGTGCCTGGAGCGGACTAATACGGTCCGGAAACACCATATATTTT. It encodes CAWSGLIRSGNTIYF.

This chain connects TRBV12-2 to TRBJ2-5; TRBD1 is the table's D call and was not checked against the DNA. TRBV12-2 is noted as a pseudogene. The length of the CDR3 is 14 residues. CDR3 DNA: TGTGCCAGTGGGGTAGACAGGGGGCAAGAGACCCAGTACTTC. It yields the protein CASGVDRGQETQYF.

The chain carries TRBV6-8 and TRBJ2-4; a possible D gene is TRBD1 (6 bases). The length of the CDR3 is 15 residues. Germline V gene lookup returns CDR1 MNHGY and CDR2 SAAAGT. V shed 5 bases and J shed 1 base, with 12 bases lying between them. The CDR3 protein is CASSPHREAKNIQYF. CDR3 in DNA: TGTGCCAGCAGTCCCCACAGGGAGGCCAAAAACATTCAGTACTTC.

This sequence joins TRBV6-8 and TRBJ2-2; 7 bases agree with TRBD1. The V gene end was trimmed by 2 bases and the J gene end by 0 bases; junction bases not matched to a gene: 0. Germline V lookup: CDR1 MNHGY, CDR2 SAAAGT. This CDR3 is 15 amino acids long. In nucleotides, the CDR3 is TGTGCCAGCAGTTACGACAGGGCGAACACCGGGGAGCTGTTTTTT. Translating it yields CASSYDRANTGELFF.

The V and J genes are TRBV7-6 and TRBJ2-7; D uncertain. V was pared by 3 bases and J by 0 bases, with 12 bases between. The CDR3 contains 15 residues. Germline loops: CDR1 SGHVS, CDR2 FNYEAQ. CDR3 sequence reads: CASSLGVGSSYEQYF. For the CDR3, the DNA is TGTGCCAGCAGCTTGGGTGTTGGCAGCTCCTACGAGCAGTACTTC.

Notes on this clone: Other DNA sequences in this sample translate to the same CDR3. CDR3 in amino acids: CASSPGGDTEAFF. The CDR3, as DNA: TGTGCCAGCTCACCTGGGGGGGACACTGAAGCTTTCTTT. The chain has TRBV18 and TRBJ1-1, with a possible D match to TRBD1 (5 bases). Germline CDR1 is KGHSH and CDR2 is LQKENI. The CDR3 length is 13 residues. V was trimmed by 3 bases and J by 3 bases, leaving 8 bases between them.

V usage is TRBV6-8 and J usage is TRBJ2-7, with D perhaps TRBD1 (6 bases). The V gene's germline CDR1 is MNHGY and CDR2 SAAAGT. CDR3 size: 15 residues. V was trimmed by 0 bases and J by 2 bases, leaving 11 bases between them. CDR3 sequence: CASSYSSGATYEQYF. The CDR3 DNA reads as TGTGCCAGCAGTTACTCATCAGGGGCCACCTACGAGCAGTACTTC.